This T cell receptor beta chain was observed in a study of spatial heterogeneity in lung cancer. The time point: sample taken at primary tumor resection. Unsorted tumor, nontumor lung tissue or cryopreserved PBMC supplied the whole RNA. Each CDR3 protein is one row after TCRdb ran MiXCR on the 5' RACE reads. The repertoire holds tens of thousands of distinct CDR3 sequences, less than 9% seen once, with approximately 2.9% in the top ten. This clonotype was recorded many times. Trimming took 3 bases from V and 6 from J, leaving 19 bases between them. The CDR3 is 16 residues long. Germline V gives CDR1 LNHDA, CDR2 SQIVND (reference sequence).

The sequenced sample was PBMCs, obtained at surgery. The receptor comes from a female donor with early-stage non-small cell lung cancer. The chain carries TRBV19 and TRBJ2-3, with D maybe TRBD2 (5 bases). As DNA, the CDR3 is TGTGCCAGTAGTATTCGTGGGAGTAATCTACGGGATACGCAGTATTTT. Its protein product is CASSIRGSNLRDTQYF.